The 15 T cell receptor beta chains given below trace back to one sample, sequenced in a study of metastatic and nonmetastatic thyroid tumors. Using MiXCR, TCRdb re-called clones from the PCR reads. The sample gives around 20,000 clones, 25% to 35% of which show up once; approximately 25% is in the top ten. There were no patients who had received any treatment before thyroid surgery. Sample: tumor tissue. The receptors stem from a male donor with papillary thyroid cancer or a benign thyroid nodule (not recorded which). Some clones in this sample may be carry-over from other donors' samples.

The sample holds many counts of this clone. The chain couples TRBV18 to TRBJ2-1; D is perhaps TRBD2 (6 bases). Per the germline V gene, CDR1 is KGHSH and CDR2 is LQKENI. There are 16 residues in the CDR3. The germline V and J ends were trimmed by 0 bases and 4 bases, with 13 bases remaining between them. The CDR3 bases are TGTGCCAGCTCACCACCGGGGGGAACAAGGTACAATGAGCAGTTCTTC. Residues: CASSPPGGTRYNEQFF.

This clone counts as medium-sized (0.01 to 0.1%). This rearrangement joins TRBV12-3 or TRBV12-4 to TRBJ2-1; D gene ambiguous. The germline V and J ends were trimmed by 4 bases and 5 bases, with 9 bases remaining between them. This CDR3 contains 13 residues. CDR3 DNA sequence: TGTGCCAGCAGTTCCTCTAGGAACAATGAGCAGTTCTTC. It encodes CASSSSRNNEQFF.

This clone was recorded a few times. A single base separates this from a much larger clone, so it may be a read error. Within the sample, other DNA sequences also encode this same CDR3. The rearrangement joins TRBV12-3 or TRBV12-4 to TRBJ2-3; D might be TRBD2 (5 bases). CDR3 size: 14 residues. CDR3 in amino acids: CASTPLLRGDTQYF. The DNA of the CDR3 is TGCGCCAGCACCCCTCTACTACGGGGAGATACGCAGTATTTT.

This clone was seen at least ten times. The V call is TRBV29-1, the J call TRBJ2-1; 7 bases fit TRBD2. V trimming: 2 bases; J trimming: 10 bases; junction bases outside the gene matches: 11. CDR1 is SQVTM and CDR2 is ANQGSEA in the germline V gene. There are 14 residues in the CDR3. This chain's CDR3 is CSVEPGPQGGEQFF. The CDR3 DNA follows: TGCAGCGTTGAACCAGGCCCTCAGGGAGGGGAGCAGTTCTTC.

There are many counts of this clone. The rearrangement uses TRBV5-1 and TRBJ1-1, with D hard to call. Between the trimmed V and J ends, which lost 0 bases and 13 bases, there was a span of 16 bases. Germline CDR1 reads SGHRS; CDR2 reads YFSETQ. CDR3 size: 13 residues. DNA for the CDR3: TGCGCCAGCAGCTTGGCCGGGGAGGGAAACTGTTTCTTT. The encoded protein is CASSLAGEGNCFF.

This clone was picked up a small number of times. The V gene is TRBV6-1, the J gene TRBJ1-1; tentatively, D is TRBD1 (5 bases). Germline-derived CDR1 and CDR2 are MNHNS and SASEGT. The CDR3 is 13 amino acids. The V end lost 9 bases, the J end lost 1 base, and 12 bases lay between the germline ends. CDR3 residues: CASTWDGNTEAFF. CDR3 coding DNA: TGTGCCAGTACTTGGGACGGGAACACTGAAGCTTTCTTT.

CDR3 nucleotide sequence: TGTGCCAGCCTGCGGGGGGGAGGGATTGATGGCTACACCTTC. This encodes CASLRGGGIDGYTF. The chain couples TRBV6-1 to TRBJ1-2; D might be TRBD1 (5 bases). Trimming shortened V by 8 bases and J by 6 bases, and 19 bases separated the two germline ends. This CDR3 region has 14 residues. Germline CDR1 MNHNS, CDR2 SASEGT.

This clone was found a few times. The junction does not match germline at one end; this may be a read error. The V gene is TRBV2, the J gene TRBJ2-2, with 8 bases aligning to TRBD2. In germline, CDR1 is SNHLY, CDR2 FYNNEI. This CDR3 is 12 amino acids long. The CDR3 reads CASTRSSGELLF. The CDR3 nucleotides read TGTGCCAGCACCCGTAGTAGCGGGGAGCTGCTTTTT.

This chain joins TRBV18 and TRBJ2-1; 14 nucleotides agree with TRBD2. There are 15 residues in the CDR3. V lost 5 bases, J lost 5 bases, and 2 bases stayed unmatched. CDR1 KGHSH and CDR2 LQKENI come from the germline V gene. The CDR3 DNA sequence: TGTGCCAGCTCAGGGACTAGCGGGAGTAACAATGAGCAGTTCTTC. This gives the protein CASSGTSGSNNEQFF.

This clone was observed a handful of times. This rearrangement joins TRBV12-3 or TRBV12-4 to TRBJ1-1; D unclear. With 5 bases removed from V and 7 bases from J, the gap between germline ends came to 11 bases. The CDR3 is made up of 12 amino acids. The DNA for the CDR3 is TGTGCCAGCAGTCTCGTGAGGAGTGAAGCTTTCTTT. Protein product: CASSLVRSEAFF.

V usage is TRBV20-1 and J usage is TRBJ1-1; D ambiguous. Trimming cost V 2 bases and J 1 base, with 11 bases left between them. CDR3 size: 14 residues. Germline loops: CDR1 DFQATT, CDR2 SNEGSKA (reference sequence). The CDR3: CSARTGRQNTEAFF. Here the CDR3 DNA reads TGCAGTGCTAGAACTGGGCGTCAGAACACTGAAGCTTTCTTT.

This clone was seen ten or more times. This chain connects TRBV12-3 or TRBV12-4 to TRBJ2-5, with D tentatively TRBD1 (5 bases). Deletions cut 10 bases from V and 6 bases from J, with 21 bases between. The CDR3 is made up of 14 amino acids. The CDR3 spells CATTMGTREQTQYF. The CDR3, as DNA: TGTGCCACCACGATGGGAACCAGGGAACAGACCCAGTACTTC.

This chain joins TRBV29-1 and TRBJ1-1; TRBD1 might be the D (6 bases). The CDR3 loop spans 13 amino acids. Trimming removed 7 bases from V and 0 bases from J, with 12 bases in between. Germline CDR1 reads SQVTM; CDR2 reads ANQGSEA. The CDR3 coding sequence is TGCAGCGGATCGGGACACCTGAACACTGAAGCTTTCTTT. It specifies CSGSGHLNTEAFF. Using reference TRBV29-1 and TRBJ1-1 for the parts outside the CDR3, the full variable domain is SAVISQKPSRDICQRGTSLTIQCQVDSQVTMMFWYRQQPGQSLTLIATANQGSEATYESGFVIDKFPISRPNLTFSTLTVSNMSPEDSSIYLCSGSGHLNTEAFFGQGTRLTVV.

This chain uses TRBV28 with TRBJ2-3; 7 bases fit TRBD2. The V segment lost 5 bases and the J segment 1 base; nucleotides outside the gene matches: 6. From germline, CDR1 is MDHEN and CDR2 SYDVKM. The CDR3 has 15 residues. Here the CDR3 DNA reads TGTGCCAGCAGTCCCCCTACTAGCGGCACAGATACGCAGTATTTT. This translates into CASSPPTSGTDTQYF. Supplemented by reference TRBV28 and TRBJ2-3, the full variable domain reads DVKVTQSSRYLVKRTGEKVFLECVQDMDHENMFWYRQDPGLGLRLIYFSYDVKMKEKGDIPEGYSVSREKKERFSLILESASTNQTSMYLCASSPPTSGTDTQYFGPGTRLTVL.

The chain recombines TRBV7-3 with TRBJ1-1; no definite D call. The CDR3 length is 15 residues. Germline V gene data show CDR1 as SGHTA and CDR2 as FQGTGA. Trimming stripped 5 bases from V and 4 bases from J, with 17 bases between. In DNA form, the CDR3 reads TGTGCCAGCAGCCCACGAAAGGAGGGCATCACTGAAGCTTTCTTT. As protein: CASSPRKEGITEAFF.